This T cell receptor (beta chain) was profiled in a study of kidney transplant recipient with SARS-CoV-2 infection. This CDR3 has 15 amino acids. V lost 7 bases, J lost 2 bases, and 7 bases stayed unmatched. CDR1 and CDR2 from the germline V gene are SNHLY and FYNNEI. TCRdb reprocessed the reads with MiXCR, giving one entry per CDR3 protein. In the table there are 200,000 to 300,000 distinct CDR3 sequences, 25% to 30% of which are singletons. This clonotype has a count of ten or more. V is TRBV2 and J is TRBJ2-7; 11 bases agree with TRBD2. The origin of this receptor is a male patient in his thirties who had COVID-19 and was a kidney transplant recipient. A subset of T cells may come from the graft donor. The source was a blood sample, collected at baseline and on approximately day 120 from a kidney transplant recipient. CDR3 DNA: TGTGCCAGCACTCTAACTAGCGGGAGCCCCTACGAGCAGTACTTC. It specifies CASTLTSGSPYEQYF. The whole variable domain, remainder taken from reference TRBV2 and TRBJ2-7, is EPEVTQTPSHQVTQMGQEVILRCVPISNHLYFYWYRQILGQKVEFLVSFYNNEISEKSEIFDDQFSVERPDGSNFTLKIRSTKLEDSAMYFCASTLTSGSPYEQYFGPGTRLTVT.